This paragraph covers one TCR beta chain sequence. Antigen: not known. TCRdb's table, derived via immunoSEQ multiplex PCR, lists solely in-frame clones and lacks some. In the table there are about 130,000 clones, 88% of which are singletons. This sample is part of a study of T cell responses to AZD1222 COVID-19 vaccine. At the level of the study: The analysis combined second doses at about 4 or about 12 weeks.

There are 13 residues in the CDR3. Germline V gene lookup returns CDR1 SGHDT and CDR2 YYEEEE. With V trimmed by 0 bases and J by 8 bases, 1 base remained unmatched. Points from the study as a whole: The span of vaccine-associated CD4 TCRs extended across spike, with dominance at 160-218 and 743-854.

This chain connects TRBV5-6 to TRBJ1-4; 7 nucleotides match TRBD1. Sequencing used peripheral blood, obtained on day 0 of AZD1222 vaccination. The clonotype was recovered from an adult in good health. The CDR3 region is CASSLDRGEKLFF. DNA of the CDR3: TGTGCCAGCAGCTTGGACAGGGGAGAAAAACTGTTTTTT.